This T cell receptor beta chain came from a study of shared clonotypes between healthy human individuals. Turning to the study itself: Participating donors consisted of two women and a few men aged 18 to 49. Study-level points and caveats: Shared across a few donors were about 4.8% of the naive CD4 clonotypes. It was expected that sequencing depth would affect clonotype sharing among donors.

Germline CDR1 reads SQVTM; CDR2 reads ANQGSEA. The CDR3 has 13 amino acids. Trimming stripped 6 bases from V and 3 bases from J, with 15 bases between. Using immunoSEQ multiplex PCR, the repertoire was profiled, and TCRdb retains in-frame clones only, with some absent. The table shows fewer than 1.8 million clones, with approximately 98.5% occurring only once. Note on this clone: Its antigen is as yet unknown.

The clonotype originates from a man aged 25 to 45 in good health. Sequenced material: naive CD4+ T cells sorted from blood. The sample's subset: CD45RA+ positively selected. The chain uses TRBV29-1 and TRBJ2-7, with D possibly TRBD2 on 6 matching bases. The CDR3 region is CSVRETDFYEQYF. CDR3 sequence (DNA): TGCAGCGTACGGGAGACCGATTTCTACGAGCAGTACTTC.